This TCR beta chain was profiled in a study of blood T cell repertoires in COVID-19. Data came from immunoSEQ multiplex PCR; TCRdb stores just in-frame clones and leaves some out. Altogether around 330,000 clones are present, approximately 91% being singletons, with the ten largest covering approximately 5.2%. After removal of 3 bases from V and 3 bases from J, the junction contained 4 bases not matched to a gene. The CDR3 extends over 14 amino acids. Germline values: CDR1 SQVTM, CDR2 ANQGSEA. Note on this clone: Other DNA sequences in this specimen translate into the identical CDR3.

This receptor was identified in a man aged 60 to 69 who had recovered from COVID-19. V usage is TRBV29-1 and J usage is TRBJ2-3; 9 positions match TRBD2. Sequencing input: PBMCs or T cells enriched from blood (not recorded which). CDR3 nucleotides: TGCAGCGTTGAGGCTAGCGGGAAGACAGATACGCAGTATTTT. This codes for CSVEASGKTDTQYF.